The T cell receptor (beta chain) under discussion was sequenced for a study of T cells in localized non-small cell lung cancer. Study observations and caveats: Heterogeneity cannot be ruled out, as sequencing used one tumor region only. Turning up in adjacent lung were a median approximately 50 of the top 100 tumor clones.

Here immunoSEQ multiplex PCR was the method, and the copy in TCRdb shows in-frame clones only, minus some. The sample shows 2,000 to 2,500 clones, 20% to 25% of them seen only once. This clone came up a few times. What it binds is unknown. Trimming at V came to 4 bases and at J to 8 bases, leaving 8 bases not matched to a gene. Germline CDR1 MNHGY, CDR2 SAAAGT. The CDR3 runs to 14 residues. This chain joins TRBV6-8 and TRBJ2-1; TRBD2 matches 7 bases. This TCR was sampled from a woman aged 40 to 75 with stage III lung adenocarcinoma. Specimen: lung tumor tissue, collected before any cancer treatment. CDR3 loop: CASSWAGGGHEQFF. The CDR3, as DNA: TGTGCCAGCAGTTGGGCAGGCGGGGGTCATGAGCAGTTCTTC.